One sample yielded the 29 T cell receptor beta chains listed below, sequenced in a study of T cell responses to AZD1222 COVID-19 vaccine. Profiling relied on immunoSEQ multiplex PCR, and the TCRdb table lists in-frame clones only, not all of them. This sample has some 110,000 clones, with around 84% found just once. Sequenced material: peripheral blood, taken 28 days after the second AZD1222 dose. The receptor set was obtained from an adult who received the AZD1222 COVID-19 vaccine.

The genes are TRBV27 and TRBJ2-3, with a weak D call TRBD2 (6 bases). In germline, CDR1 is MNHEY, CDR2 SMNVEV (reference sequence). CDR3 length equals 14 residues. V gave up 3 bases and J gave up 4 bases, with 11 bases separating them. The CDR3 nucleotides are TGTGCCAGCAGTTTCTGGGGGGACCCAGATACGCAGTATTTT. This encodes CASSFWGDPDTQYF.

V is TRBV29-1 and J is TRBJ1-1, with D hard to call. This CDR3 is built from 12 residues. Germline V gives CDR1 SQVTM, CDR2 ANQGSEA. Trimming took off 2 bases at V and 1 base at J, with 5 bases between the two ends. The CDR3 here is CSVEWGNTEAFF. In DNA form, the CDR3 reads TGCAGCGTTGAATGGGGGAACACTGAAGCTTTCTTT. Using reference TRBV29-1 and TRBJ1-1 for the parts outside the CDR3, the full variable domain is SAVISQKPSRDICQRGTSLTIQCQVDSQVTMMFWYRQQPGQSLTLIATANQGSEATYESGFVIDKFPISRPNLTFSTLTVSNMSPEDSSIYLCSVEWGNTEAFFGQGTRLTVV.

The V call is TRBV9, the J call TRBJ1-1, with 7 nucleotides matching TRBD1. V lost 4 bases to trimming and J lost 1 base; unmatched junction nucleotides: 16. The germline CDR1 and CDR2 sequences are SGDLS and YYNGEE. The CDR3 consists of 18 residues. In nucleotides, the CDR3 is TGTGCCAGCAGCTCCCGACAGGGCAGGGAAGTCTCGAACACTGAAGCTTTCTTT. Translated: CASSSRQGREVSNTEAFF.

CDR3 protein: CASSYETPYFYEQYF. The CDR3 DNA sequence: TGTGCCAGCAGTTACGAGACCCCATATTTCTACGAGCAGTACTTC. The chain employs TRBV6-2 or TRBV6-3 and TRBJ2-7; D not certain. The CDR3 is made up of 15 amino acids. The V end lost 2 bases, the J end lost 3 bases, and 14 bases lay between the germline ends. Germline V lookup: CDR1 MNHEY, CDR2 SVGEGT.

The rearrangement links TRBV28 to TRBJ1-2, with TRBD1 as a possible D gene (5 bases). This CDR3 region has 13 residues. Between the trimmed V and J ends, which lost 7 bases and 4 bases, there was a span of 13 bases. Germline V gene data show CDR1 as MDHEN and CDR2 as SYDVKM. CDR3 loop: CASTSPGSYGYTF. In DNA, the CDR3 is TGTGCCAGCACCTCCCCAGGGAGCTATGGCTACACCTTC.

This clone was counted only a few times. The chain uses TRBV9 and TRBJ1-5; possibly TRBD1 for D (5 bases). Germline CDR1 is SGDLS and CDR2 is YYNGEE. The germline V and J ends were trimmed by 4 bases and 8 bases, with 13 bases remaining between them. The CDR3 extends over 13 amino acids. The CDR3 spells CASSSAGLEPQHF. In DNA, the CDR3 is TGTGCCAGCAGCTCGGCAGGGTTGGAGCCCCAGCATTTT.

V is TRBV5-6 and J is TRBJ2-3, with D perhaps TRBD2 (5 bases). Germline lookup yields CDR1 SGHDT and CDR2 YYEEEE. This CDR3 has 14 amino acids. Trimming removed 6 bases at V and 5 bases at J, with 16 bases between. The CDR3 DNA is TGTGCCAGCACCCCTCCCAACCGGGAAGATACGCAGTATTTT. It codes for CASTPPNREDTQYF. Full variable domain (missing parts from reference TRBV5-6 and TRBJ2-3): DAGVTQSPTHLIKTRGQQVTLRCSPKSGHDTVSWYQQALGQGPQFIFQYYEEEERQRGNFPDRFSGHQFPNYSSELNVNALLLGDSALYLCASTPPNREDTQYFGPGTRLTVL.

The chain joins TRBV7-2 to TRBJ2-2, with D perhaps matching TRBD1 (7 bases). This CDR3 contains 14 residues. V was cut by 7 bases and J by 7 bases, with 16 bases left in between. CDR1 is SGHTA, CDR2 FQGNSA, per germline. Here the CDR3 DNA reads TGTGCCAGCAACCACAGGGGAGGCCGCGGGGAGCTGTTTTTT. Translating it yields CASNHRGGRGELFF.

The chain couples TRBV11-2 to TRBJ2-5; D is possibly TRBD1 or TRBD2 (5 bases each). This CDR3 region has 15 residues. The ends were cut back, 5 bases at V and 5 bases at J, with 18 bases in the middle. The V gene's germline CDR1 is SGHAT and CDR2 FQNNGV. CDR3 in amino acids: CASSTRDLRRETQYF. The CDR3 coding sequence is TGTGCCAGCAGCACCCGGGACCTGCGTAGGGAGACCCAGTACTTC.

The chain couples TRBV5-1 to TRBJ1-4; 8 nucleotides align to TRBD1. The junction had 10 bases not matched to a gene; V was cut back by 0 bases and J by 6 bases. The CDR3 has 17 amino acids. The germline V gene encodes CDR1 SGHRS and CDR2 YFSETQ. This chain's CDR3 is CASSLGQGSGIDEKLFF. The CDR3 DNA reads TGCGCCAGCAGCTTGGGACAGGGGTCGGGAATCGATGAAAAACTGTTTTTT.

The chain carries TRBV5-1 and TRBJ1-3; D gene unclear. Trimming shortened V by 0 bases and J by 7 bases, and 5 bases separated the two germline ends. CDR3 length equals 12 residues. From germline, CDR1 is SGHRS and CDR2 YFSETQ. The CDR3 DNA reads TGCGCCAGCAGCTTGGATGGGAACACCATATATTTT. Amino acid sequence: CASSLDGNTIYF.

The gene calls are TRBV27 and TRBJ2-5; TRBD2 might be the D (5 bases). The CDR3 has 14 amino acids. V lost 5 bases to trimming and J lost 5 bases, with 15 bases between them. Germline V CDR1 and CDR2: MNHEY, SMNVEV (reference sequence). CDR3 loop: CASSPLAPRETQYF. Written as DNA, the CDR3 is TGTGCCAGCAGTCCCCTAGCCCCACGGGAGACCCAGTACTTC.

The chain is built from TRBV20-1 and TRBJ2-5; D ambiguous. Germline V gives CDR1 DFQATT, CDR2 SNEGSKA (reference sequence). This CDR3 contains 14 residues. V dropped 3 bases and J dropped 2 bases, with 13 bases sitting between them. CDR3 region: CSASIGSGQETQYF. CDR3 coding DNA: TGCAGTGCTAGTATAGGTTCAGGTCAAGAGACCCAGTACTTC.

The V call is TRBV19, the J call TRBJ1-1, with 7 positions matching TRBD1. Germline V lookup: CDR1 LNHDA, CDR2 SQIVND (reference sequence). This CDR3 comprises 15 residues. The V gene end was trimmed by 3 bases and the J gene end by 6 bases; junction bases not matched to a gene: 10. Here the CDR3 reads CASSMGDSTTAEAFF. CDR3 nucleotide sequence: TGTGCCAGTAGTATGGGGGACAGCACAACCGCTGAAGCTTTCTTT.

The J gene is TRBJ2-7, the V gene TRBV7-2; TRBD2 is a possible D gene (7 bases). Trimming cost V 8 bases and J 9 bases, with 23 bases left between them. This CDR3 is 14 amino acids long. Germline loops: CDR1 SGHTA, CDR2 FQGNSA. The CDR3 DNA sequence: TGTGCCAGCCGGCTAGGGGGGGCCTCGTATGGGCAGTACTTC. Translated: CASRLGGASYGQYF.

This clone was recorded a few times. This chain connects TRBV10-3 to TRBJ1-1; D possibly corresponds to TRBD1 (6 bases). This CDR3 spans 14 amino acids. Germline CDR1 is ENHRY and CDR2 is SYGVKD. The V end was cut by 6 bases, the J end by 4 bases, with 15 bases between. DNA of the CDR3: TGTGCCATCAGATCCTCGGGGGGGCCCACTGAAGCTTTCTTT. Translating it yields CAIRSSGGPTEAFF.

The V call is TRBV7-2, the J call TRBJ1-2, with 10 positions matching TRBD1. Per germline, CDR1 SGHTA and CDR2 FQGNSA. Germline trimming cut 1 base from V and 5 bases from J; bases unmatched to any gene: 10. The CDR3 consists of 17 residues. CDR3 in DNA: TGTGCCAGCAGCTTAGGACAGGGGGCAATTTCTTTTTATGGCTACACCTTC. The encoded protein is CASSLGQGAISFYGYTF.

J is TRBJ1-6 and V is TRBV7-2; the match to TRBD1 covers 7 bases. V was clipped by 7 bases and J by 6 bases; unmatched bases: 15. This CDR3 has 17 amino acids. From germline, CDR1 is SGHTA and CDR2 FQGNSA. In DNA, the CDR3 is TGTGCCAGCAAACATCTCCTAGGGGACAGAAGTAATTCACCCCTCCACTTT. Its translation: CASKHLLGDRSNSPLHF.

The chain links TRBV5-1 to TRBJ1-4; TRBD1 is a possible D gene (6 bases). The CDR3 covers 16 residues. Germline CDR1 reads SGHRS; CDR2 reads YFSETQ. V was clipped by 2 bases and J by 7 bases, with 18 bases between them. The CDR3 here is CASSLGGPGAGEKLFF. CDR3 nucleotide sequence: TGCGCCAGCAGCTTAGGGGGGCCAGGGGCAGGTGAAAAACTGTTTTTT.

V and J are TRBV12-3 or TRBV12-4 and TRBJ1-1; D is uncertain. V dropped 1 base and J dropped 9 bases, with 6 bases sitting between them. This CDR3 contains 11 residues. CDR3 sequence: CASSLVGQAFF. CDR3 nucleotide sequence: TGTGCCAGCAGTTTAGTAGGGCAAGCTTTCTTT.

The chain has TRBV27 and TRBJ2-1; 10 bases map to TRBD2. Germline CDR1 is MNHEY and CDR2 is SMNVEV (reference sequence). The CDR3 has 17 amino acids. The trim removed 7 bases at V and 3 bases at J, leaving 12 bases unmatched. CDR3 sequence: CASNPVQLAGLYNEQFF. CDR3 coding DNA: TGTGCCAGCAATCCGGTCCAACTAGCGGGACTCTACAATGAGCAGTTCTTC.

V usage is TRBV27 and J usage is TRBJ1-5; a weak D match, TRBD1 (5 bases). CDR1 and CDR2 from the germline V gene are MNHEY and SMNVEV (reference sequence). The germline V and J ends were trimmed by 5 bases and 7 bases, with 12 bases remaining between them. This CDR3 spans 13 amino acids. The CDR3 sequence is CASSVREAQPQHF. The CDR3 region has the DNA TGTGCCAGCAGTGTCAGGGAGGCCCAGCCCCAGCATTTT.

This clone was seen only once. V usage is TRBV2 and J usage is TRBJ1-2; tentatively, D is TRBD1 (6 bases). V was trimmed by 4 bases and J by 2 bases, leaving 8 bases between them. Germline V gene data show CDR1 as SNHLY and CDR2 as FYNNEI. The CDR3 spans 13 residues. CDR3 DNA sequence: TGTGCCAGCAGTGGAGGACAGAACTATGGCTACACCTTC. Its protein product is CASSGGQNYGYTF.

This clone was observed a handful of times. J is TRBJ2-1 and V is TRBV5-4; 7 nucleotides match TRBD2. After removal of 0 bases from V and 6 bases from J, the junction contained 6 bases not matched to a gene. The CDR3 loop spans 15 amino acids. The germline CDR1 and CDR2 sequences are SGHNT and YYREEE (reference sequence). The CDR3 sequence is CASSLGAGPSNEQFF. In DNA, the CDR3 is TGTGCCAGCAGCTTGGGAGCGGGACCCAGCAATGAGCAGTTCTTC.

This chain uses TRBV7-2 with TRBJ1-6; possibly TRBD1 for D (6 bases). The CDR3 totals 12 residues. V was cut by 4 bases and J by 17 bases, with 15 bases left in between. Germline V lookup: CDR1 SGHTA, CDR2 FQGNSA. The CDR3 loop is CASSSPNREVHF. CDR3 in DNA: TGTGCCAGCAGCTCGCCTAACAGGGAGGTCCACTTT. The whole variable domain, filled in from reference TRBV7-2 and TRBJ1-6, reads GAGVSQSPSNKVTEKGKDVELRCDPISGHTALYWYRQSLGQGLEFLIYFQGNSAPDKSGLPSDRFSAERTGGSVSTLTIQRTQQEDSAVYLCASSSPNREVHFGNGTRLTVT.

CDR3 region: CASSYSTGVGGYTF. The CDR3 DNA reads as TGTGCCAGCAGTTACTCGACAGGCGTAGGGGGCTACACCTTC. The rearrangement uses TRBV6-2 or TRBV6-3 and TRBJ1-2, with D possibly being TRBD1 (6 bases). From germline, CDR1 is MNHEY and CDR2 SVGEGT. The ends were cut back, 0 bases at V and 8 bases at J, with 13 bases in the middle. This CDR3 comprises 14 residues.

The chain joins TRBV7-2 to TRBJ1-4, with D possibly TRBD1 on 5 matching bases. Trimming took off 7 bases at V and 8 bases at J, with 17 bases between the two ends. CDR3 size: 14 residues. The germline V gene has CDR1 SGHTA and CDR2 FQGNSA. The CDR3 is CASTLGPGFEKLFF. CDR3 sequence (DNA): TGTGCCAGCACTCTAGGCCCAGGGTTCGAAAAACTGTTTTTT.

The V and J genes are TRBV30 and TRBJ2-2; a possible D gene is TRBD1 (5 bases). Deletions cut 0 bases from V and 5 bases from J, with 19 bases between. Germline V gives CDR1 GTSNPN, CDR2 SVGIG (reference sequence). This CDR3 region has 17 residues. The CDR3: CAWSVPTDSVTTGELFF. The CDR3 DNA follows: TGTGCCTGGAGTGTCCCGACCGACAGCGTGACGACCGGGGAGCTGTTTTTT.

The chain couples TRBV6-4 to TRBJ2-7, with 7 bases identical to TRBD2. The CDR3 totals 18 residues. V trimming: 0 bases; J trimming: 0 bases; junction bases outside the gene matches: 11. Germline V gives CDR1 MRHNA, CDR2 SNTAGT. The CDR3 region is CASSDSLRELFHSYEQYF. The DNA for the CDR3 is TGTGCCAGCAGTGACTCTTTGCGGGAGCTTTTCCACTCCTACGAGCAGTACTTC.